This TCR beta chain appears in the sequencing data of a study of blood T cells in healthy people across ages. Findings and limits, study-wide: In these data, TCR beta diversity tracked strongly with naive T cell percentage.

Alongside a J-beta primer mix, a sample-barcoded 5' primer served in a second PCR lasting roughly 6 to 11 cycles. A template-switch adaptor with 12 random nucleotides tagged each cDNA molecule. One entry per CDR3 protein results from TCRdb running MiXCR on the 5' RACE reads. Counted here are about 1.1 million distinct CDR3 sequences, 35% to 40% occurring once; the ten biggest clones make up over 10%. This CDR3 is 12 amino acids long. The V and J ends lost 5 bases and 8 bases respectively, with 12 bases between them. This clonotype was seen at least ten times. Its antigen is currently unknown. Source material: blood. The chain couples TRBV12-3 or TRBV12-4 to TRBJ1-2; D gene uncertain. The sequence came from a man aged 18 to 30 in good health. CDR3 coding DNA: TGTGCCAGCAGTCAAAGGGCAGGAGGCTACACCTTC. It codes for CASSQRAGGYTF.